These T cell receptor beta chains were read from a single sample in a study of blood T cell repertoires in COVID-19. Clones were sequenced by immunoSEQ multiplex PCR, and TCRdb holds only the in-frame ones, with some missing. The table includes more than 85,000 clones, 88% detected once. Material for sequencing was peripheral blood. The receptors shown here come from a woman aged 60-70 years with acute or convalescent COVID-19. CDR3s include the opening cysteine and the closing phenylalanine or tryptophan. Each record gives: V gene, J gene, clone size, D gene, CDR3 protein, CDR3 DNA. The D gene is left open where the match is weak. A clone size is listed for some rows: how often the clone was seen (once, few, many), or a class if it is expanded.

>TRBV3-1/TRBV3-2|TRBJ2-1|NA|NA
CASSQDLASYNEQFF
TGTGCCAGCAGCCAAGATCTAGCCTCCTACAATGAGCAGTTCTTC
>TRBV2|TRBJ2-1|NA|NA
CASSDRTTYNEQFF
TGTGCCAGCAGTGACCGGACTACCTACAATGAGCAGTTCTTC
>TRBV19|TRBJ2-1|NA|TRBD2
CASSIGTSAVEQFF
TGTGCCAGTAGTATTGGGACTAGCGCAGTTGAGCAGTTCTTC
>TRBV11-3|TRBJ1-1|once|NA
CASSPTGITEAFF
TGTGCCAGCAGCCCCACCGGGATCACTGAAGCTTTCTTT
>TRBV27|TRBJ2-2|large|TRBD2
CASSPLWTSPSGNTGELFF
TGTGCCAGCAGCCCCCTTTGGACTAGCCCCTCGGGGAACACCGGGGAGCTGTTTTTT
>TRBV2|TRBJ2-2|NA|NA
CASSEVYKGTGELFF
TGTGCCAGCAGTGAAGTTTATAAGGGGACCGGGGAGCTGTTTTTT
>TRBV6-1|TRBJ2-3|NA|TRBD2
CASSEFSGRTDTQYF
TGTGCCAGCAGTGAATTCTCCGGGAGGACAGATACGCAGTATTTT
>TRBV9|TRBJ1-6|NA|TRBD1
CASSPGTGGSPLHF
TGTGCCAGCAGCCCCGGGACAGGGGGTTCACCCCTCCACTTT
>TRBV18|TRBJ1-1|once|NA
CASSPKGETEAFF
TGTGCCAGCTCACCAAAGGGGGAAACTGAAGCTTTCTTT
>TRBV6-5|TRBJ1-1|once|NA
CASSYGWTGDTEAFF
TGTGCCAGCAGTTACGGTTGGACTGGGGACACTGAAGCTTTCTTT
>TRBV27|TRBJ2-1|NA|NA
CASIPLGGDEQFF
TGTGCCAGCATCCCGCTGGGAGGTGATGAGCAGTTCTTC
>TRBV3-1/TRBV3-2|TRBJ2-3|NA|TRBD2
CASSHIAGEDTQYF
TGTGCCAGCAGCCATATAGCGGGAGAAGATACGCAGTATTTT
>TRBV11-2|TRBJ2-1|NA|TRBD2
CASSLDRAGVTHNEQFF
TGTGCCAGCAGCTTAGATCGGGCGGGAGTTACCCACAATGAGCAGTTCTTC
>TRBV5-4|TRBJ2-1|NA|NA
CASSSKSTGKNEQFF
TGTGCCAGCAGCTCAAAATCGACAGGCAAAAATGAGCAGTTCTTC
>TRBV10-3|TRBJ1-3|NA|NA
CAISEIGGNTIYF
TGTGCCATCAGTGAGATCGGGGGAAACACCATATATTTT
>TRBV11-3|TRBJ2-2|NA|NA
CASSFGQYTGELFF
TGTGCCAGCAGCTTCGGACAGTACACCGGGGAGCTGTTTTTT
>TRBV18|TRBJ1-2|few|TRBD1
CASSPRQGDNYGYTF
TGTGCCAGCTCACCACGCCAGGGGGACAACTATGGCTACACCTTC